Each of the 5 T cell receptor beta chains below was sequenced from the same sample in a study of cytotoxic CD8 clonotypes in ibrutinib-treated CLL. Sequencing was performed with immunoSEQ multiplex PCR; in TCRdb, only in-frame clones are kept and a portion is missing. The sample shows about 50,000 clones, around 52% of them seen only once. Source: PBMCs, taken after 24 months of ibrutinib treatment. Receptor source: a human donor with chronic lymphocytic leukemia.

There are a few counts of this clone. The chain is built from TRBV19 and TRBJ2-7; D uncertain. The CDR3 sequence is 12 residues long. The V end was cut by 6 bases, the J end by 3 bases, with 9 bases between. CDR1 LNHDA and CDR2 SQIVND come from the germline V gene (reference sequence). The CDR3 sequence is CASSPDRYEQYF. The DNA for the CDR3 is TGTGCCAGTAGCCCCGACCGCTACGAGCAGTACTTC.

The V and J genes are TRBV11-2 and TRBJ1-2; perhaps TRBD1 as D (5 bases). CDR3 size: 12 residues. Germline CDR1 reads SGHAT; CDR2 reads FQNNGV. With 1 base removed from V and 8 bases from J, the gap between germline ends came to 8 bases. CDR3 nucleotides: TGTGCCAGCAGCTTAGTGGGGGACGGCTACACCTTC. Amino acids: CASSLVGDGYTF.

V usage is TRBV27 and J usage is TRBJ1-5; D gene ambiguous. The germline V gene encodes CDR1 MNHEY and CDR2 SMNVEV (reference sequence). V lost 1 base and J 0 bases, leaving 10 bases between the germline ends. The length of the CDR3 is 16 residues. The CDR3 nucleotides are TGTGCCAGCAGTTTATTGGCAGTACATAGCAATCAGCCCCAGCATTTT. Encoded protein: CASSLLAVHSNQPQHF.

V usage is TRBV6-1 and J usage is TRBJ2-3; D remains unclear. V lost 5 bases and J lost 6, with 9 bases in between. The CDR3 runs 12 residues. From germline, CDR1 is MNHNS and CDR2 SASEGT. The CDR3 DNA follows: TGTGCCAGCAGTTGGTATAGCGATACGCAGTATTTT. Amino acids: CASSWYSDTQYF.

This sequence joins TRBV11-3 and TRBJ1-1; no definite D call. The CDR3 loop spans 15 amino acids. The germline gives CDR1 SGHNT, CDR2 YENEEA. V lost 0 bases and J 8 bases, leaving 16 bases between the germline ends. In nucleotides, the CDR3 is TGTGCCAGCAGCTTAGATCGGGCCAGCGGTGCCGAAGCTTTCTTT. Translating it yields CASSLDRASGAEAFF.